This TCR beta chain was sequenced for a study of blood T cells in healthy people across ages. Broader study findings: Significant beta diversity loss was already apparent by age about 42, declining roughly linearly.

Combining a sample-barcoded 5' primer with a J-beta primer mix, a second PCR ran for roughly 7 to 11 cycles. MiXCR was run by TCRdb on the 5' RACE reads, yielding one entry per CDR3 protein. The sample lists approximately 350,000 distinct CDR3 sequences, 50% to 60% occurring once. Concerning this clonotype itself: No antigen is known for it.

The receptor was isolated from a man in his fifties or sixties in good health. Sequencing was carried out using blood.

This CDR3 is CASTSWGERDNEQFF. CDR3 DNA: TGTGCCAGCACCAGTTGGGGGGAGAGGGACAATGAGCAGTTCTTC. The chain employs TRBV27 and TRBJ2-1; tentative D call: TRBD2 (6 bases). Trimming removed 7 bases at V and 5 bases at J, with 18 bases between. Germline assignment: CDR1 MNHEY and CDR2 SMNVEV (reference sequence). The CDR3 has 15 amino acids.